Below, 22 T cell receptor beta chains from the same sample are listed, as sequenced in a study of blood T cells in healthy people across ages. With a J-beta primer mix and a sample-barcoded 5' primer, a second PCR ran roughly 6 to 12 cycles. From the 5' RACE reads, TCRdb called clonotypes with MiXCR, one entry per CDR3 protein. In the table there are 1.5 million to 2 million distinct CDR3 sequences, roughly 27% of which are singletons. Source material: blood. The receptors were sampled from a woman in her twenties or thirties in good health.

This clonotype turned up a few times. This chain connects TRBV7-9 to TRBJ1-2; D gene uncertain. This CDR3 comprises 14 residues. CDR1 SEHNR and CDR2 FQNEAQ come from the germline V gene (reference sequence). V gave up 2 bases and J gave up 6 bases, with 13 bases separating them. CDR3: CASSLNRDLDGYTF. CDR3 nucleotides: TGTGCCAGCAGCTTAAATAGGGATCTGGATGGCTACACCTTC. Full variable domain (remainder filled in from reference TRBV7-9 and TRBJ1-2): DTGVSQNPRHKITKRGQNVTFRCDPISEHNRLYWYRQTLGQGPEFLTYFQNEAQLEKSRLLSDRFSAERPKGSFSTLEIQRTEQGDSAMYLCASSLNRDLDGYTFGSGTRLTVV.

This clonotype was detected a few times. V is TRBV12-3 or TRBV12-4 and J is TRBJ2-4; TRBD1 matches 8 bases. Trimming cost V 2 bases and J 12 bases; bases outside gene matches: 6. This CDR3 comprises 13 residues. CDR3 sequence: CASSLRGQGDQYF. CDR3 in DNA: TGTGCCAGCAGTTTACGAGGACAGGGCGATCAGTACTTC.

The chain recombines TRBV20-1 with TRBJ1-3; 7 nucleotides align to TRBD1. CDR3 length equals 14 residues. Trimming removed 6 bases from V and 0 bases from J; junction bases left unmatched: 5. From germline, CDR1 is DFQATT and CDR2 SNEGSKA (reference sequence). CDR3 in DNA: TGCAGTGCGGGTCCAGGGGGCTCTGGAAACACCATATATTTT. Its translation: CSAGPGGSGNTIYF.

This clonotype appeared a few times. The V gene is TRBV7-2, the J gene TRBJ2-1; D is undetermined. There are 16 residues in the CDR3. Germline CDR1 is SGHTA and CDR2 is FQGNSA. V lost 4 bases to trimming and J lost 3 bases, with 16 bases between them. CDR3 coding DNA: TGTGCCAGCAGCTCCCAGGCCACGATTAGCTACAATGAGCAGTTCTTC. This sequence encodes CASSSQATISYNEQFF.

This clonotype occurred a few times. V gene TRBV28 combines with J gene TRBJ2-5, with D perhaps matching TRBD2 (6 bases). The CDR3 spans 13 residues. Germline CDR1 reads MDHEN; CDR2 reads SYDVKM. The germline V and J ends were trimmed by 11 bases and 6 bases, with 19 bases remaining between them. As DNA, the CDR3 is TGTGCCGCCAGCACTGTGGCGGGAAAGACCCAGTACTTC. This codes for CAASTVAGKTQYF.

The J gene is TRBJ2-2, the V gene TRBV7-3; D might be TRBD2 (7 bases). Germline V CDR1 and CDR2: SGHTA, FQGTGA. The CDR3 covers 16 residues. Deletions cut 8 bases from V and 3 bases from J, with 19 bases between. The CDR3 nucleotides are TGTGCCAGCGGTAGTGGGGGGGCAAAGTACACCGGGGAGCTGTTTTTT. Protein product: CASGSGGAKYTGELFF.

This clonotype was observed a few times. The chain employs TRBV10-3 and TRBJ2-3; tentative D call: TRBD2 (7 bases). Trimming removed 11 bases at V and 4 bases at J, with 16 bases between. CDR1 is ENHRY and CDR2 is SYGVKD in the germline V gene. This CDR3 is built from 13 residues. As DNA, the CDR3 is TGTGCCTCCACGGGGGCGGGGGCAGATACGCAGTATTTT. The encoded protein is CASTGAGADTQYF.

This chain links TRBV11-2 with TRBJ2-3; D is ambiguous. Germline V gene data show CDR1 as SGHAT and CDR2 as FQNNGV. CDR3 length: 14 amino acids. Trimming left V 5 bases short and J 6 bases short, with 15 bases between. The CDR3 nucleotides are TGTGCCAGCAGCGTAAAACCATTGGGGGATACGCAGTATTTT. Translation: CASSVKPLGDTQYF.

This clonotype was recorded at least ten times. This rearrangement joins TRBV15 to TRBJ2-1; 7 nucleotides match TRBD1. Germline trimming cut 4 bases from V and 6 bases from J; bases unmatched to any gene: 9. Germline-derived CDR1 and CDR2 are LNHNV and YYDKDF (reference sequence). The CDR3 totals 15 residues. Here the CDR3 DNA reads TGTGCCACCAGCACCTATCGGGACAGTCGCAATGAGCAGTTCTTC. Its translation: CATSTYRDSRNEQFF.

This clonotype was seen just once. The chain carries TRBV11-2 and TRBJ2-5; maybe TRBD2 (7 bases). The CDR3 length is 16 residues. V lost 11 bases and J 4 bases, leaving 26 bases between the germline ends. The germline CDR1 and CDR2 sequences are SGHAT and FQNNGV. CDR3 loop: CACTEGGVMDRETQYF. CDR3 coding DNA: TGTGCCTGCACTGAGGGGGGGGTGATGGATAGAGAGACCCAGTACTTC.

This rearrangement joins TRBV4-3 to TRBJ2-2, with D possibly TRBD1 on 5 matching bases. CDR1 and CDR2 from the germline V gene are LGHNA and YSLEER. Trimming stripped 4 bases from V and 3 bases from J, with 15 bases between. This CDR3 is 16 amino acids long. The CDR3 DNA sequence: TGCGCCAGCAGCCGACAGATACTAAGGGACACCGGGGAGCTGTTTTTT. Residues: CASSRQILRDTGELFF.

V usage is TRBV28 and J usage is TRBJ1-2, with 8 nucleotides matching TRBD1. Germline-derived CDR1 and CDR2 are MDHEN and SYDVKM. The V and J ends lost 6 bases and 8 bases, in that order; junction bases with no gene match: 14. CDR3 length: 15 amino acids. DNA for the CDR3: TGTGCCAGCAGAAAACGAGGACAGGGTTTGAACGGCTACACCTTC. This sequence encodes CASRKRGQGLNGYTF.

This clonotype was counted ten times or more. This chain uses TRBV12-5 with TRBJ2-7, with 7 bases lining up with TRBD1. CDR1 and CDR2 from the germline V gene are LGHNT and FRNRAP. The V and J ends lost 6 bases and 2 bases, in that order; junction bases with no gene match: 10. This CDR3 comprises 15 residues. CDR3 residues: CASGNRDRSAYEQYF. The CDR3 DNA is TGTGCTAGTGGGAACCGGGACAGAAGCGCCTACGAGCAGTACTTC.

This clonotype was recorded many times. V usage is TRBV15 and J usage is TRBJ2-4; D not resolved. Germline assignment: CDR1 LNHNV and CDR2 YYDKDF (reference sequence). The CDR3 spans 15 residues. Deletions cut 5 bases from V and 0 bases from J, with 11 bases between. CDR3 amino acids: CATSLRAEAKNIQYF. The CDR3, as DNA: TGTGCCACCAGCCTAAGAGCAGAAGCCAAAAACATTCAGTACTTC.

This clonotype came up many times. The chain combines TRBV20-1 with TRBJ2-7; D could derive from TRBD1 or TRBD2 (6 bases each). V was clipped by 5 bases and J by 4 bases, with 18 bases between them. Per germline, CDR1 DFQATT and CDR2 SNEGSKA (reference sequence). CDR3 length: 14 amino acids. CDR3 sequence reads: CSAGGGSSGYEQYF. The DNA of the CDR3 is TGCAGTGCTGGAGGGGGTAGTTCCGGTTACGAGCAGTACTTC.

This clonotype was picked up a small number of times. The gene calls are TRBV15 and TRBJ2-1, with 8 nucleotides matching TRBD2. In germline, CDR1 is LNHNV, CDR2 YYDKDF (reference sequence). V shed 0 bases and J 8 bases; nucleotides not matched to a gene: 9. The CDR3 totals 16 residues. Here the CDR3 reads CATSREGTSLSDEQFF. In DNA form, the CDR3 reads TGTGCCACCAGCAGAGAGGGGACTAGTTTATCGGATGAGCAGTTCTTC.

The rearrangement joins TRBV20-1 to TRBJ1-5, with 8 positions matching TRBD1. The length of the CDR3 is 16 residues. The J segment lost 0 bases and the V segment lost 2 bases, leaving 6 bases of the junction unmatched. Germline CDR1 is DFQATT and CDR2 is SNEGSKA (reference sequence). The CDR3 bases are TGCAGTGCTAGACCCGGACAGGGCTATAGCAATCAGCCCCAGCATTTT. It translates to CSARPGQGYSNQPQHF.

This rearrangement joins TRBV18 to TRBJ1-5, with D maybe TRBD1 (5 bases). V was trimmed by 2 bases and J by 4 bases, leaving 9 bases between them. The CDR3 spans 14 residues. Germline loops: CDR1 KGHSH, CDR2 LQKENI. The CDR3 loop reads CASSPSRENQPQHF. The CDR3 DNA follows: TGTGCCAGCTCACCATCCAGGGAGAATCAGCCCCAGCATTTT.

This clonotype was counted many times. This rearrangement joins TRBV9 to TRBJ1-5, with D possibly matching TRBD1 (6 bases). CDR3 length equals 14 residues. CDR1 and CDR2 from the germline V gene are SGDLS and YYNGEE. V lost 4 bases and J lost 5, with 13 bases in between. The CDR3 sequence is CASSPRGLDQPQHF. CDR3 nucleotides: TGTGCCAGCAGCCCCCGGGGGCTGGATCAGCCCCAGCATTTT.

A few counts support this clonotype. This rearrangement joins TRBV5-1 to TRBJ2-4; 7 bases map to TRBD2. Germline values: CDR1 SGHRS, CDR2 YFSETQ. The CDR3 is made up of 15 amino acids. J gave up 5 bases and V 5 bases, and 10 bases lay outside the gene matches. CDR3 amino acids: CASRSGTTPENIQYF. The CDR3 coding sequence is TGCGCCAGCAGAAGCGGGACGACCCCCGAAAACATTCAGTACTTC. The full variable domain, rest sourced from reference TRBV5-1 and TRBJ2-4, is KAGVTQTPRYLIKTRGQQVTLSCSPISGHRSVSWYQQTPGQGLQFLFEYFSETQRNKGNFPGRFSGRQFSNSRSEMNVSTLELGDSALYLCASRSGTTPENIQYFGAGTRLSVL.

This clonotype was observed a handful of times. The J gene is TRBJ1-5, the V gene TRBV28; maybe TRBD1 (6 bases). The V gene lost 1 base and the J gene lost 5 bases, with 9 bases spanning the gap. This CDR3 comprises 14 residues. Germline V lookup: CDR1 MDHEN, CDR2 SYDVKM. This chain's CDR3 is CASSLFSGDQPQHF. CDR3 coding DNA: TGTGCCAGCAGTTTATTTTCAGGGGATCAGCCCCAGCATTTT. Drawing the rest from reference TRBV28 and TRBJ1-5, the complete variable domain is DVKVTQSSRYLVKRTGEKVFLECVQDMDHENMFWYRQDPGLGLRLIYFSYDVKMKEKGDIPEGYSVSREKKERFSLILESASTNQTSMYLCASSLFSGDQPQHFGDGTRLSIL.

About this clonotype: Being one base from a much bigger clone, this may be a read error. The genes are TRBV10-3 and TRBJ1-2, with D maybe TRBD1 (5 bases). This CDR3 is built from 14 residues. The germline V gene encodes CDR1 ENHRY and CDR2 SYGVKD. V was cut by 8 bases and J by 6 bases, with 19 bases left in between. This CDR3 is CAIGDGLGGDGYTF. DNA for the CDR3: TGTGCCATCGGGGATGGACTGGGGGGGGATGGCTACACCTTC.